This entry is about one TCR beta chain. The antigen is unknown. This specimen comes from a study of shared clonotypes between healthy human individuals. General study findings and limits: Generally, naive subsets (rather than memory subsets) showed larger estimated richness.

CDR3 length: 15 amino acids. Per the germline V gene, CDR1 is SGHNT and CDR2 is YYREEE (reference sequence). V dropped 4 bases and J dropped 2; count of bases not matched to a gene: 5. The donor population consisted of healthy HIV-negative adults with no recent acute infections or vaccinations. Authors' analysis steps: Quality scores were absent from the junction-only immunoSEQ sequences, so filtering differed. Generated by immunoSEQ multiplex PCR, the TCRdb table keeps only in-frame clones and is missing some. The D gene and trimming were derived from the DNA, and the V and J assignments and clone size from that table. The sample contains fewer than 3 million clones, around 90% of which appear only once.

The TCR originated in a man in his late teens or twenties in good health. Some clones in this sample may be carry-over from other donors' samples. Material for sequencing was naive CD4+ T cells from PBMCs. This sample's subset: CD45RA+ positively selected. The rearrangement joins TRBV5-4 to TRBJ2-7, with 11 bases lining up with TRBD2. CDR3 loop: CASSKGTSGPYEQYF. Here the CDR3 DNA reads TGTGCCAGCAGCAAAGGGACTAGCGGCCCCTACGAGCAGTACTTC.